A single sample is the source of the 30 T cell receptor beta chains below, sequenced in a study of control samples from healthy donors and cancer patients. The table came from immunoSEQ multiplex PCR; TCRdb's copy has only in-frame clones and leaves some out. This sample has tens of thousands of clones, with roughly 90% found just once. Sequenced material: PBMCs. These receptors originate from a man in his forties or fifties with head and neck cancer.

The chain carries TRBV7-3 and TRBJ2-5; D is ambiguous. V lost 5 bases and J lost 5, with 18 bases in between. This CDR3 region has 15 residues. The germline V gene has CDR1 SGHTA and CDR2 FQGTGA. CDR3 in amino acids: CASSTQPRMNETQYF. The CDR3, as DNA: TGTGCCAGCAGCACCCAGCCCAGGATGAATGAGACCCAGTACTTC.

Here the CDR3 reads CASSLQRTGGAWNTEAFF. The CDR3 DNA is TGTGCCAGCAGCTTACAACGGACAGGGGGCGCTTGGAACACTGAAGCTTTCTTT. The gene calls are TRBV11-2 and TRBJ1-1; the match to TRBD1 covers 11 bases. Germline V gene lookup returns CDR1 SGHAT and CDR2 FQNNGV. After removal of 2 bases from V and 1 base from J, the junction contained 9 bases not matched to a gene. The CDR3 runs 18 residues.

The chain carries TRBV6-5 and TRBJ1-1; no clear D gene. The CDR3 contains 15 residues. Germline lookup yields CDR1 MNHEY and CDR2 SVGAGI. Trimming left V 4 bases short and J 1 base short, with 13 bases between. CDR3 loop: CASSFNRWGNTEAFF. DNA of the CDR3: TGTGCCAGCAGTTTTAATCGGTGGGGGAACACTGAAGCTTTCTTT.

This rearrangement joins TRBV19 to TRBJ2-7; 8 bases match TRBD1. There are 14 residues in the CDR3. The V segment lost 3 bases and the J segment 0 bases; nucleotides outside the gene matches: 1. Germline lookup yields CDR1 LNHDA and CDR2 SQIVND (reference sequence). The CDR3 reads CASSMDRASYEQYF. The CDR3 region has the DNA TGTGCCAGTAGTATGGACAGGGCCTCCTACGAGCAGTACTTC.

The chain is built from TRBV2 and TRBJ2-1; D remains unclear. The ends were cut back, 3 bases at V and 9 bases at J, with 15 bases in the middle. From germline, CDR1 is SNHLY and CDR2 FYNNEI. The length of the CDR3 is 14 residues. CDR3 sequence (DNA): TGTGCCAGCAGTGAGTTGATGGGCGTAGGTGAGCAGTTCTTC. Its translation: CASSELMGVGEQFF. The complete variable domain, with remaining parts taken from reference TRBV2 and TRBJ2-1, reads EPEVTQTPSHQVTQMGQEVILRCVPISNHLYFYWYRQILGQKVEFLVSFYNNEISEKSEIFDDQFSVERPDGSNFTLKIRSTKLEDSAMYFCASSELMGVGEQFFGPGTRLTVL.

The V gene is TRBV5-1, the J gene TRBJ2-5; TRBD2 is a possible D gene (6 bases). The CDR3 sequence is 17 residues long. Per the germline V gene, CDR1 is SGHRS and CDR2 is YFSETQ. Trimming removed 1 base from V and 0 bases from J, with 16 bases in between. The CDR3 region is CASSLKGLAEYQETQYF. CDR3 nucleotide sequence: TGCGCCAGCAGCTTGAAAGGGTTAGCGGAGTACCAAGAGACCCAGTACTTC.

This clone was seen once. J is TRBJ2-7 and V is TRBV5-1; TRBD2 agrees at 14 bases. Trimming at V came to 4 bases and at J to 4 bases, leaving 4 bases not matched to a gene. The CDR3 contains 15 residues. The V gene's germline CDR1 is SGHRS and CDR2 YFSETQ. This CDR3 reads CASSLRTSGRYEQYF. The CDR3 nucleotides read TGCGCCAGCAGCCTAAGGACTAGCGGGAGGTACGAGCAGTACTTC.

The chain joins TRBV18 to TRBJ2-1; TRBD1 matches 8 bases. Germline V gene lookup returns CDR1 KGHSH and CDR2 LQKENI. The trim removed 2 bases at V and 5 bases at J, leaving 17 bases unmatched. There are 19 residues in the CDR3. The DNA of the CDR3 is TGTGCCAGCTCACCAACCCTACACTTACAGGGGGTTGGCGACAATGAGCAGTTCTTC. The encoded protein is CASSPTLHLQGVGDNEQFF.

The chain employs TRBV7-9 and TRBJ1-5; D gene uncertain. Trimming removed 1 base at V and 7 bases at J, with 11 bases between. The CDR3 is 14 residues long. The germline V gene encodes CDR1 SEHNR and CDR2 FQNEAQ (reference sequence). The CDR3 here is CASSLGRRRQPQHF. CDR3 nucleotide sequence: TGTGCCAGCAGCTTAGGGCGCCGACGGCAGCCCCAGCATTTT. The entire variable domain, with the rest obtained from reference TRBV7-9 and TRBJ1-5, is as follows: DTGVSQNPRHKITKRGQNVTFRCDPISEHNRLYWYRQTLGQGPEFLTYFQNEAQLEKSRLLSDRFSAERPKGSFSTLEIQRTEQGDSAMYLCASSLGRRRQPQHFGDGTRLSIL.

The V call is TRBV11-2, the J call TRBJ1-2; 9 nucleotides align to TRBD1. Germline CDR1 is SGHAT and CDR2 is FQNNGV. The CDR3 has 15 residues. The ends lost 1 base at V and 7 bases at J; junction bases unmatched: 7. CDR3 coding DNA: TGTGCCAGCAGCTTAGTGGGACAGGGATATTTTGGCTACACCTTC. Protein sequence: CASSLVGQGYFGYTF.

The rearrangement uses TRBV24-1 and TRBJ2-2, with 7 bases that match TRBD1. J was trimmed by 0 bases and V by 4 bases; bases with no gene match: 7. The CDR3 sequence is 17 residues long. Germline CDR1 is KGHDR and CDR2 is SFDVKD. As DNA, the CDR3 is TGTGCCACCAGTGACACGACAGGGTCCGCGAACACCGGGGAGCTGTTTTTT. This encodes CATSDTTGSANTGELFF.

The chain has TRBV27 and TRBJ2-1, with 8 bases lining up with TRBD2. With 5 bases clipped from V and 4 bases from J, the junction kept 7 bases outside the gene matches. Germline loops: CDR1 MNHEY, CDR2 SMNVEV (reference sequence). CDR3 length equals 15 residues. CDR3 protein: CASSPDGGAYNEQFF. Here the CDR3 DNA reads TGTGCCAGCAGTCCAGACGGGGGGGCGTACAATGAGCAGTTCTTC.

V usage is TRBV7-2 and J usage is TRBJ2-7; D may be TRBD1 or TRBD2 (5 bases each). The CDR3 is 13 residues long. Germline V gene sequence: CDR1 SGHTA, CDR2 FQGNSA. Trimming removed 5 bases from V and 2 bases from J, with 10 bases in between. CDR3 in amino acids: CASSVTGPYEQYF. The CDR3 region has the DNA TGTGCCAGCAGCGTAACGGGGCCCTACGAGCAGTACTTC. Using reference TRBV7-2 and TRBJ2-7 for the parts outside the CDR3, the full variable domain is GAGVSQSPSNKVTEKGKDVELRCDPISGHTALYWYRQSLGQGLEFLIYFQGNSAPDKSGLPSDRFSAERTGGSVSTLTIQRTQQEDSAVYLCASSVTGPYEQYFGPGTRLTVT.

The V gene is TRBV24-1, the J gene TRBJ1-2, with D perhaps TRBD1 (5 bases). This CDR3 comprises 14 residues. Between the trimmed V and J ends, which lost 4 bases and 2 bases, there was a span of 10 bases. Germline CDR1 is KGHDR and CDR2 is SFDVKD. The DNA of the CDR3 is TGTGCCACCAGTGACCCGGGACGGAACTATGGCTACACCTTC. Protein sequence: CATSDPGRNYGYTF.

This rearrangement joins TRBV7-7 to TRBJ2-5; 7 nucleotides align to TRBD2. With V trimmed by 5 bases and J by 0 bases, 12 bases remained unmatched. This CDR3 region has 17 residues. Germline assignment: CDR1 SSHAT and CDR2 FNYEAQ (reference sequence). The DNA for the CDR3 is TGTGCCAGCAGCCTTGGTAGCTGGCGGGGGAACCAAGAGACCCAGTACTTC. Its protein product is CASSLGSWRGNQETQYF.

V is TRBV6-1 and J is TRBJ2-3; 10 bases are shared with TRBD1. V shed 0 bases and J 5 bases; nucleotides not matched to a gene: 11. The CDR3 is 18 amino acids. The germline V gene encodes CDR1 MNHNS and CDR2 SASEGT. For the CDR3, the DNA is TGTGCCAGCAGTGAAGCGCTTTGGAGACAGGGGGCTCAAGATACGCAGTATTTT. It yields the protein CASSEALWRQGAQDTQYF.

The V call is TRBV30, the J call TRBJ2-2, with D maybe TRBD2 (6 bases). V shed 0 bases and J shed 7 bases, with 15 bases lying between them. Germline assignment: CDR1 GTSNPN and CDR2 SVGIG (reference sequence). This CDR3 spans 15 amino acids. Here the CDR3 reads CAWSVAGSMSGELFF. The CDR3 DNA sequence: TGTGCCTGGAGTGTGGCGGGATCGATGAGCGGGGAGCTGTTTTTT.

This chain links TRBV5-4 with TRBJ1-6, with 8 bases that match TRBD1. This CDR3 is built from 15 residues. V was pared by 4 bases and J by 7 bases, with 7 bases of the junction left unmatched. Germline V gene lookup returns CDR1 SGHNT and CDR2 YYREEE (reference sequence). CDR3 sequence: CASSLAGQENSPLHF. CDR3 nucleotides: TGTGCCAGCAGCCTGGCGGGACAGGAAAATTCACCCCTCCACTTT.

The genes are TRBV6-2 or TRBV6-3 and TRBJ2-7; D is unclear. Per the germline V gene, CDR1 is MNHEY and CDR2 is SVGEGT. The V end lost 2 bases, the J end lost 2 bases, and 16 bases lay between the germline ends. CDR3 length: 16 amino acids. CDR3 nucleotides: TGTGCCAGCAGTTACCCCAGGACGGATCCTACCTACGAGCAGTACTTC. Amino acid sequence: CASSYPRTDPTYEQYF.

CDR3 in amino acids: CASSLLQAPYGYTF. The CDR3 DNA follows: TGTGCCAGCAGCTTGCTGCAGGCCCCCTATGGCTACACCTTC. This chain uses TRBV5-6 with TRBJ1-2; no definite D call. This CDR3 region has 14 residues. The V gene lost 1 base and the J gene lost 4 bases, with 11 bases spanning the gap. Germline-derived CDR1 and CDR2 are SGHDT and YYEEEE.

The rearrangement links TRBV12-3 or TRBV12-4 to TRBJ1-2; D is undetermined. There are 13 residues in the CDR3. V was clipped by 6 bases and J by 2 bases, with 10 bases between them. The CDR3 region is CASSTTENYGYTF. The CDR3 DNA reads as TGTGCCAGCAGCACCACGGAGAACTATGGCTACACCTTC.

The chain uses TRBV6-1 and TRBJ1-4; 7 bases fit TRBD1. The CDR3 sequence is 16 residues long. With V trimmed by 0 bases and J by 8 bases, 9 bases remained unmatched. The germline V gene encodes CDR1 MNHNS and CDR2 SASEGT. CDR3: CASSEAPTGSGEKLFF. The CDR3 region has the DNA TGTGCCAGCAGTGAAGCGCCGACAGGGTCGGGGGAAAAACTGTTTTTT.

The CDR3 DNA reads TGTGCCAGCAGCTGGGACAGGGACGAGCAGTACTTC. It yields the protein CASSWDRDEQYF. This chain joins TRBV5-4 and TRBJ2-7, with 9 bases identical to TRBD1. Trimming at V came to 3 bases and at J to 5 bases, leaving 0 bases not matched to a gene. The CDR3 is 12 residues long. Germline CDR1 is SGHNT and CDR2 is YYREEE (reference sequence).

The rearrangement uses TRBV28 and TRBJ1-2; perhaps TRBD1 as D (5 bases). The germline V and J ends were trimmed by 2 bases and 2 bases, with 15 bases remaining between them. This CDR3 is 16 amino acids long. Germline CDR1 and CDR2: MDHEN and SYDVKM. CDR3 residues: CASSLGGGGPNYGYTF. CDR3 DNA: TGTGCCAGCAGTTTAGGGGGAGGCGGCCCAAACTATGGCTACACCTTC.

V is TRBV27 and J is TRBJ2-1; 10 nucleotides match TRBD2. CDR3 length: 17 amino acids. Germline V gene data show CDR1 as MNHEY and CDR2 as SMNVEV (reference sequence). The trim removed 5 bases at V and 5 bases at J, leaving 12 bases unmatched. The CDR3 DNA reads TGTGCCAGCAGTCAACGTAGAGCGGGGGGGGAAAACAATGAGCAGTTCTTC. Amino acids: CASSQRRAGGENNEQFF.

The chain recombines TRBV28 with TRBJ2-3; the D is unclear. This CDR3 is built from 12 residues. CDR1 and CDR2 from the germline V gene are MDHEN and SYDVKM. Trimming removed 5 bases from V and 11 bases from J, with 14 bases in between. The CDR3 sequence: CASSRALERQYF. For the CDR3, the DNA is TGTGCCAGCAGTAGGGCTCTTGAGCGGCAGTATTTT.

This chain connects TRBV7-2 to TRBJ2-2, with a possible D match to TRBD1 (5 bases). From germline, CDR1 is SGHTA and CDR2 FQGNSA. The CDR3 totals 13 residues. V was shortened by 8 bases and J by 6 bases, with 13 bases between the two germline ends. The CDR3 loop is CASQGQNPGELFF. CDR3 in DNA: TGTGCCAGCCAAGGACAAAACCCCGGGGAGCTGTTTTTT.

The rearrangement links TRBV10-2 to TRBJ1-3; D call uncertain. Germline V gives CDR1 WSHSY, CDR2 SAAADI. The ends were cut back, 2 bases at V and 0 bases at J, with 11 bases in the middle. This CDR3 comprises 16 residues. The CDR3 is CASSENGPSSGNTIYF. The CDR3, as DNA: TGCGCCAGCAGTGAGAACGGACCTAGCTCTGGAAACACCATATATTTT.

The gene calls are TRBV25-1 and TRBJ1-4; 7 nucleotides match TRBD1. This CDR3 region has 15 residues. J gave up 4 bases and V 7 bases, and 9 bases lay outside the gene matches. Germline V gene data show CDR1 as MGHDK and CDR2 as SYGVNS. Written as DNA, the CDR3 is TGTGCCAGCAAGCTAGGGACAGCCGTTAATGAAAAACTGTTTTTT. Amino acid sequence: CASKLGTAVNEKLFF.

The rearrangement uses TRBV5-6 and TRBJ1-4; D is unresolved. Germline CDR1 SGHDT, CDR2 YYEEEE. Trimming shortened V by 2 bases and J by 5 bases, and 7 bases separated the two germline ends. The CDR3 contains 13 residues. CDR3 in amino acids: CASSFQRNEKLFF. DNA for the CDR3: TGTGCCAGCAGCTTTCAACGAAATGAAAAACTGTTTTTT.